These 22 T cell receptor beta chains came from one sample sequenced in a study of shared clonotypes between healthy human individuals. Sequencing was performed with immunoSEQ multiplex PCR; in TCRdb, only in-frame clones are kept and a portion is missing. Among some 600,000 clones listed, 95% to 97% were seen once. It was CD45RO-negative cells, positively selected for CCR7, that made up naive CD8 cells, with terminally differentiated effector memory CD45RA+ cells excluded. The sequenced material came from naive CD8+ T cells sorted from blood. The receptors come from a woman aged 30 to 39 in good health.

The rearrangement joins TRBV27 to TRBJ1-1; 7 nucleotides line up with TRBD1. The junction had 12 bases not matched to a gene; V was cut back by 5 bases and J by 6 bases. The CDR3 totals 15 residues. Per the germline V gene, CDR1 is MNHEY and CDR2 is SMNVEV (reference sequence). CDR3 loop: CASSPRQGIVPEAFF. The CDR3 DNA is TGTGCCAGCAGTCCTCGACAGGGAATTGTCCCTGAAGCTTTCTTT.

The CDR3 DNA is TGTGCCAGCAGCTTCGGACAGTCCAATGAGCAGTACTTC. This gives the protein CASSFGQSNEQYF. The chain couples TRBV7-6 to TRBJ2-7, with TRBD1 as a possible D gene (6 bases). Trimming left V 3 bases short and J 7 bases short, with 13 bases between. Germline CDR1 is SGHVS and CDR2 is FNYEAQ. The length of the CDR3 is 13 residues.

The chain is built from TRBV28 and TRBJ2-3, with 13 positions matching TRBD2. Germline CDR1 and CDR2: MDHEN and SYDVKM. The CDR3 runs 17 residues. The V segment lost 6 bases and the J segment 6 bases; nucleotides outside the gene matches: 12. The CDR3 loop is CASRHMPGLAGPDTQYF. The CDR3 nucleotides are TGTGCCAGCAGACACATGCCGGGACTAGCGGGACCTGATACGCAGTATTTT.

The CDR3, as DNA: TGCGCCAGCAGCCAAGGTGTGAGTCCTAGTCGTGATACGCAGTATTTT. Translated: CASSQGVSPSRDTQYF. V and J are TRBV4-1 and TRBJ2-3; unclear D gene. Looked up from germline, CDR1 is MGHRA and CDR2 is YSYEKL. The V and J ends lost 1 base and 6 bases respectively, with 17 bases between them. The CDR3 is 16 residues long.

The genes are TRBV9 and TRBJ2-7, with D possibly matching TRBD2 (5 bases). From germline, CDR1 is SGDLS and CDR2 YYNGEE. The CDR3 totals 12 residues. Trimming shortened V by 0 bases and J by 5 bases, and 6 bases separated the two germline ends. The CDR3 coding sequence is TGTGCCAGCAGCGTAGACGGGGACGAGCAGTACTTC. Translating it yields CASSVDGDEQYF. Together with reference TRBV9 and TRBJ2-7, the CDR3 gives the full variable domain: DSGVTQTPKHLITATGQRVTLRCSPRSGDLSVYWYQQSLDQGLQFLIQYYNGEERAKGNILERFSAQQFPDLHSELNLSSLELGDSALYFCASSVDGDEQYFGPGTRLTVT.

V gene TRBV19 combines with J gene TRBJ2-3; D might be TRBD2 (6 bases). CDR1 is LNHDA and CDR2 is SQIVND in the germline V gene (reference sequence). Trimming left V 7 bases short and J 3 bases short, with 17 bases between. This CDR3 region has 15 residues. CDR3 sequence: CASTSAQRETDTQYF. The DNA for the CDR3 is TGTGCCAGTACTAGCGCCCAGAGAGAAACAGATACGCAGTATTTT. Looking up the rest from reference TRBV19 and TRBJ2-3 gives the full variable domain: DGGITQSPKYLFRKEGQNVTLSCEQNLNHDAMYWYRQDPGQGLRLIYYSQIVNDFQKGDIAEGYSVSREKKESFPLTVTSAQKNPTAFYLCASTSAQRETDTQYFGPGTRLTVL.

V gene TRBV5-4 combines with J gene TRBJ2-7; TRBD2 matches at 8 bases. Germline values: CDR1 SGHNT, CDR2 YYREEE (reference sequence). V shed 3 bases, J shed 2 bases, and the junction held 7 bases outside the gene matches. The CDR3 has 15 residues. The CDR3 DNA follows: TGTGCCAGCAGCTCCACCGGGACTAGAACCTACGAGCAGTACTTC. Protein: CASSSTGTRTYEQYF. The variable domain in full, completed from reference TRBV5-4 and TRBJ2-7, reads ETGVTQSPTHLIKTRGQQVTLRCSSQSGHNTVSWYQQALGQGPQFIFQYYREEENGRGNFPPRFSGLQFPNYSSELNVNALELDDSALYLCASSSTGTRTYEQYFGPGTRLTVT.

The CDR3 loop is CASSLGGQLEAFF. The CDR3, as DNA: TGTGCCAGCAGCTTAGGTGGGCAGCTTGAAGCTTTCTTT. The chain carries TRBV7-9 and TRBJ1-1, with no clear D. The CDR3 is made up of 13 amino acids. Per the germline V gene, CDR1 is SEHNR and CDR2 is FQNEAQ (reference sequence). V shed 1 base and J shed 7 bases, with 10 bases lying between them.

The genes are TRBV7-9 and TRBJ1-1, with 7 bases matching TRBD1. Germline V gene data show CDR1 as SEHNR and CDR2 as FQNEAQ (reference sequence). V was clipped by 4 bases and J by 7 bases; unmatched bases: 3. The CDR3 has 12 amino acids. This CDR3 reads CASSWGQNEAFF. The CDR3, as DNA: TGTGCCAGCAGCTGGGGACAGAATGAAGCTTTCTTT.

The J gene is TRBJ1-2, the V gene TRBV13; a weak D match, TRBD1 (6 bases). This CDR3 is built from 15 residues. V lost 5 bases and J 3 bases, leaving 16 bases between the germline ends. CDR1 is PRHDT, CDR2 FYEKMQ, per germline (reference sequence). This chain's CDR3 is CASSAPQQGDYGYTF. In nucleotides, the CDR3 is TGTGCCAGCAGCGCCCCCCAACAGGGCGACTATGGCTACACCTTC.

CDR3 nucleotides: TGCAGTGCTAGGGAGGGCTATGGCTACACCTTC. It encodes CSAREGYGYTF. V is TRBV20-1 and J is TRBJ1-2; D not certain. The CDR3 is made up of 11 amino acids. Trimming removed 3 bases at V and 4 bases at J, with 6 bases between. Germline V gene lookup returns CDR1 DFQATT and CDR2 SNEGSKA (reference sequence).

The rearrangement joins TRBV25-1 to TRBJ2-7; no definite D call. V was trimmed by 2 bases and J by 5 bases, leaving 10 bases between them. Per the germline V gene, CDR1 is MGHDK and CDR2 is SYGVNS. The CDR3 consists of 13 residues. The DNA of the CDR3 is TGTGCCAGCAGTGAAATTAATGGGAACGAGCAGTACTTC. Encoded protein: CASSEINGNEQYF.

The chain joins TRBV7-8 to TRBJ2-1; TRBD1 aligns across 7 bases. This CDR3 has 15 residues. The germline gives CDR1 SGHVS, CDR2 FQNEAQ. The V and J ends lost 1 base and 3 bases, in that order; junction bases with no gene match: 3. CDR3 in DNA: TGTGCCAGCAGCTTAGAACAGGGGATCTACAATGAGCAGTTCTTC. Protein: CASSLEQGIYNEQFF.

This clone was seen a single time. The CDR3 spells CARTLGNVLTF. CDR3 bases: TGTGCCAGAACGCTGGGGAACGTCCTGACTTTC. J is TRBJ2-6 and V is TRBV2, with D unresolved. Germline CDR1 SNHLY, CDR2 FYNNEI. The CDR3 runs 11 residues. Trimming stripped 9 bases from V and 10 bases from J, with 10 bases between.

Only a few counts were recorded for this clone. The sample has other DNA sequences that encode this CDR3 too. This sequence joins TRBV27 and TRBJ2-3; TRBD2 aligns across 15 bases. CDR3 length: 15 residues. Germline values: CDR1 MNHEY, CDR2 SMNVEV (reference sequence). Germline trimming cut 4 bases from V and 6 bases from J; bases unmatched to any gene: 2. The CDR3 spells CASSSGTSGRDTQYF. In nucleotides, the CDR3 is TGTGCCAGCAGTTCCGGGACTAGCGGGAGGGATACGCAGTATTTT.

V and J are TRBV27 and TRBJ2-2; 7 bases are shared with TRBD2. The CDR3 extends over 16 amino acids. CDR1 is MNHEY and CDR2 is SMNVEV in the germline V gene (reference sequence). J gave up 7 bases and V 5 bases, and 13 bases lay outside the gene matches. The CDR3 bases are TGTGCCAGCAGTCACGGGGGGAGGGCCCGAGGCGGGGAGCTGTTTTTT. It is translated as CASSHGGRARGGELFF.

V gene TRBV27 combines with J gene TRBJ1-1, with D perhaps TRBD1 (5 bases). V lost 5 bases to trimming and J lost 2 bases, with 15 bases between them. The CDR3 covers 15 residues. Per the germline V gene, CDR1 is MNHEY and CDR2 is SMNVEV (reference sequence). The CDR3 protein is CASSPPGRPNTEAFF. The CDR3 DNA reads TGTGCCAGCAGTCCCCCGGGACGGCCTAACACTGAAGCTTTCTTT.

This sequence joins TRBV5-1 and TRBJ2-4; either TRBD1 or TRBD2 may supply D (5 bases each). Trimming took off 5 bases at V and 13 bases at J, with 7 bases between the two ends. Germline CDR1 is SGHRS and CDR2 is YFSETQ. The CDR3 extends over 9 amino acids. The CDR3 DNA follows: TGCGCCAGCAGGGGGGAGCAGTACTTC. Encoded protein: CASRGEQYF.

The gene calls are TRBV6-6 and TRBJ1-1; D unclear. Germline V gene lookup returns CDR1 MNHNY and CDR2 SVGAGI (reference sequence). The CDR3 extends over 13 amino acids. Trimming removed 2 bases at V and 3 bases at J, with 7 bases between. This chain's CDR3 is CASSYAGDTEAFF. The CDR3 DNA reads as TGTGCCAGCAGTTACGCGGGTGACACTGAAGCTTTCTTT.

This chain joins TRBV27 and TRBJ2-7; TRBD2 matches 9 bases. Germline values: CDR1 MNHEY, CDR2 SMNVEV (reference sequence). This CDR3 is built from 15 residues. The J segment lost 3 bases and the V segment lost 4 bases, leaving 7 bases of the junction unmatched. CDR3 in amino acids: CASSSALAGVYEQYF. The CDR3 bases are TGTGCCAGCAGTTCAGCCTTAGCGGGAGTCTACGAGCAGTACTTC.

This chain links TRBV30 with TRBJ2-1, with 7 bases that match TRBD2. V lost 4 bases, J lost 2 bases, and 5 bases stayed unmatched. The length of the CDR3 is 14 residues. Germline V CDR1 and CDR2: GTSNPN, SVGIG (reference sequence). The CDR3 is CAWNRLAAYNEQFF. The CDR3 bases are TGTGCCTGGAATCGGCTAGCGGCCTACAATGAGCAGTTCTTC.

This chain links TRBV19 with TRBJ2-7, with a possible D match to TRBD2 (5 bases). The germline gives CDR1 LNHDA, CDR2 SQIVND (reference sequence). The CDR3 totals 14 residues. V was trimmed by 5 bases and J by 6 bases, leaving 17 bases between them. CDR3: CASSPLLLDPEQYF. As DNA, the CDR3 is TGTGCCAGTAGTCCCCTCCTACTAGACCCCGAGCAGTACTTC.